The clone carrying this TCR beta chain came up a few times. The antigen is unknown. TCRdb used MiXCR to reprocess the 5' RACE reads, holding one entry per CDR3 protein. The sample records around 250,000 distinct CDR3 sequences, approximately 9% being singletons. The sample originates from a study of T-cell memory formation after mild COVID-19. As for the study in general: Clustering of TCRs was largely donor specific. Study findings and constraints: The main location of contracting CD4+ clones was CM and EM, and that of contracting CD8+ clones was EMRA. Whereas later expanders leaned CD4+, clones contracting day 15 to 85 showed a balanced CD4/CD8 makeup.

V lost 3 bases and J 2 bases, leaving 15 bases between the germline ends. Germline V gene data show CDR1 as SGHRS and CDR2 as YFSETQ. The CDR3 spans 16 residues. The chain employs TRBV5-1 and TRBJ2-1; weak D call: TRBD1 (6 bases). The sequenced sample consisted of PBMCs or a T cell subset sorted from them (not recorded which). The sequence came from a man aged 18 to 29 who had mild COVID-19 (a few samples of this study predate the infection). Cell type and time point are not known. CDR3 DNA sequence: TGCGCCAGCAGCTGGGGGCAGGGTCCCCCCTACAATGAGCAGTTCTTC. Amino acids: CASSWGQGPPYNEQFF.